This entry describes one T cell receptor (beta chain). V was shortened by 1 base and J by 1 base, with 8 bases between the two germline ends. The CDR3 totals 15 residues. Per germline, CDR1 SGHNT and CDR2 YYREEE (reference sequence). This sample stems from a study of cytomegalovirus exposure and HLA in healthy donors. Using immunoSEQ multiplex PCR, the repertoire was profiled, and TCRdb retains in-frame clones only, with some absent. The sample contains roughly 310,000 clones, 88% of which appear only once. This sequence joins TRBV5-4 and TRBJ2-2; D remains ambiguous. The source is a man aged 25 to 40 in good health and CMV-seronegative. Material for sequencing was PBMCs. CDR3 sequence (DNA): TGTGCCAGCAGCTTGCTTGCAGGGAACACCGGGGAGCTGTTTTTT. Protein: CASSLLAGNTGELFF.